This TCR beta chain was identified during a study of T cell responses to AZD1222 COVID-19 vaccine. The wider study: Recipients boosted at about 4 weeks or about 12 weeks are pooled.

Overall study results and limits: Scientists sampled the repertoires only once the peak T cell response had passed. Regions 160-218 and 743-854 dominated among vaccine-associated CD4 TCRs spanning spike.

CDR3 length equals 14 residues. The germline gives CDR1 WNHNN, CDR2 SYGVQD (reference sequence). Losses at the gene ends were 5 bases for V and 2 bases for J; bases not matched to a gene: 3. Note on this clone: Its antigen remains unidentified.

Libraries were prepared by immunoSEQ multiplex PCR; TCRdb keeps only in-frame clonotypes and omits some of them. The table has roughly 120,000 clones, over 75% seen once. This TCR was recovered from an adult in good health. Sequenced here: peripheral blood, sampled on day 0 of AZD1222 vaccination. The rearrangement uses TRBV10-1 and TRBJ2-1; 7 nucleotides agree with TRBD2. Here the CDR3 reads CASSSRGAYNEQFF. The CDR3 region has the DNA TGCGCCAGCAGTTCCCGGGGGGCCTACAATGAGCAGTTCTTC.